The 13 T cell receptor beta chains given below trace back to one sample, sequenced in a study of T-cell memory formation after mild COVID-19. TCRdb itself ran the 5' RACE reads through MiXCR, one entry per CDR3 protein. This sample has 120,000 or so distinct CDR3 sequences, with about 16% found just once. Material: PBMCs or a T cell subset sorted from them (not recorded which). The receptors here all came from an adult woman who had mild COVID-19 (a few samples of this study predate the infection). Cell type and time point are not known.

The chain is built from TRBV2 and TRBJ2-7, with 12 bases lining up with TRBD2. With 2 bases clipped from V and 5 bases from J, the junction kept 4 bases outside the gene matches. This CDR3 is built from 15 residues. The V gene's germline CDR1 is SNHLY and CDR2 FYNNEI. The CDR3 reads CASSELAGGPNEQYF. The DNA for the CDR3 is TGTGCCAGCAGTGAACTAGCGGGAGGGCCCAACGAGCAGTACTTC.

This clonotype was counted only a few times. CDR3: CAISGGVDYEQYF. The CDR3 nucleotides read TGTGCCATCAGTGGAGGGGTAGACTACGAGCAGTACTTC. The gene calls are TRBV10-3 and TRBJ2-7, with D possibly called TRBD1 or TRBD2 (5 bases each). Trimming left V 4 bases short and J 3 bases short, with 10 bases between. This CDR3 contains 13 residues. Germline CDR1 ENHRY, CDR2 SYGVKD.

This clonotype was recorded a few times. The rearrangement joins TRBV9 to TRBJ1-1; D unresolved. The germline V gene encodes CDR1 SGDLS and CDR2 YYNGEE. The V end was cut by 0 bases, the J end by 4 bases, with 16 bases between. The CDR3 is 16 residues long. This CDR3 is CASSVGWNAGVTEAFF. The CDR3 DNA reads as TGTGCCAGCAGCGTAGGATGGAATGCTGGGGTCACTGAAGCTTTCTTT.

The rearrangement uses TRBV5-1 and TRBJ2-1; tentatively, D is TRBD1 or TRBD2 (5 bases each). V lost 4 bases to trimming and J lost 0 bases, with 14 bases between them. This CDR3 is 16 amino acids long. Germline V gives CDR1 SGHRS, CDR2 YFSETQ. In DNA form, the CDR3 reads TGCGCCAGCAGCCCCCTCAAGGGGAGCTCCTACAATGAGCAGTTCTTC. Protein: CASSPLKGSSYNEQFF.

DNA of the CDR3: TGTGCCAGCAGTTTAACTAGCGGGGGACAAGAGACCCAGTACTTC. Translation: CASSLTSGGQETQYF. The rearrangement uses TRBV12-3 or TRBV12-4 and TRBJ2-5; TRBD2 aligns across 11 bases. This CDR3 has 15 amino acids. The V gene end was trimmed by 2 bases and the J gene end by 2 bases; junction bases not matched to a gene: 1.

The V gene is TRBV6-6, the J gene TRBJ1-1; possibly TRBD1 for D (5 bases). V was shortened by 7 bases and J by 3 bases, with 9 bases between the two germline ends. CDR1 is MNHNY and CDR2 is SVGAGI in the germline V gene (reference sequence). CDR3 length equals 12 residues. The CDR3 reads CASNGADTEAFF. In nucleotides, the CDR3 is TGTGCCAGCAATGGGGCGGACACTGAAGCTTTCTTT.

The CDR3 spells CSARDRAGSPQHF. The CDR3 coding sequence is TGCAGTGCTAGAGATCGGGCAGGGTCGCCCCAGCATTTT. The chain joins TRBV20-1 to TRBJ1-5, with a possible D match to TRBD1 (5 bases). Deletions cut 0 bases from V and 9 bases from J, with 12 bases between. CDR3 length: 13 residues. Germline CDR1 reads DFQATT; CDR2 reads SNEGSKA (reference sequence).

DNA for the CDR3: TGTGCCAGCAGCAGCCCAGCCGGAGCGGGAGTGAAAGATACGCAGTATTTT. Protein: CASSSPAGAGVKDTQYF. The chain has TRBV7-9 and TRBJ2-3; 8 bases align to TRBD2. The length of the CDR3 is 17 residues. Germline CDR1 reads SEHNR; CDR2 reads FQNEAQ (reference sequence). Unmatched junction bases numbered 15, after V lost 5 bases and J lost 5 bases. Full variable domain (remainder filled in from reference TRBV7-9 and TRBJ2-3): DTGVSQNPRHKITKRGQNVTFRCDPISEHNRLYWYRQTLGQGPEFLTYFQNEAQLEKSRLLSDRFSAERPKGSFSTLEIQRTEQGDSAMYLCASSSPAGAGVKDTQYFGPGTRLTVL.

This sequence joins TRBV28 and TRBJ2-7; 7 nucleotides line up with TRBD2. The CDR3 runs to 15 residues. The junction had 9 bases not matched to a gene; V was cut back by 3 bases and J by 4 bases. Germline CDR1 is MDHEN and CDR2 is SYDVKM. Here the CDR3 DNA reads TGTGCCAGCAGTTTCGAGCTAGCGGAGAATTACGAGCAGTACTTC. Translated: CASSFELAENYEQYF.

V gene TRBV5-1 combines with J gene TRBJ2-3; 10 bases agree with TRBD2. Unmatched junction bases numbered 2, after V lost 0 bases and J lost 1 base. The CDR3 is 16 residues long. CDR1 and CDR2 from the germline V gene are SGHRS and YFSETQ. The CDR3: CASSLATSGGTDTQYF. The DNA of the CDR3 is TGCGCCAGCAGCTTGGCCACTAGCGGGGGCACAGATACGCAGTATTTT.

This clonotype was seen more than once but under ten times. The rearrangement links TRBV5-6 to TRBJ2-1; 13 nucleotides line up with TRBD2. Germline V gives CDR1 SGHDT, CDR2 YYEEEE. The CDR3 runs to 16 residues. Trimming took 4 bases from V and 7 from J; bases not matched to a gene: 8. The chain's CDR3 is CASSPLTGLAGNEQFF. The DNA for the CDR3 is TGTGCCAGCAGCCCACTCACGGGACTAGCGGGAAATGAGCAGTTCTTC. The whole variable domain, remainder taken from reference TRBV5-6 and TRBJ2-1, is DAGVTQSPTHLIKTRGQQVTLRCSPKSGHDTVSWYQQALGQGPQFIFQYYEEEERQRGNFPDRFSGHQFPNYSSELNVNALLLGDSALYLCASSPLTGLAGNEQFFGPGTRLTVL.

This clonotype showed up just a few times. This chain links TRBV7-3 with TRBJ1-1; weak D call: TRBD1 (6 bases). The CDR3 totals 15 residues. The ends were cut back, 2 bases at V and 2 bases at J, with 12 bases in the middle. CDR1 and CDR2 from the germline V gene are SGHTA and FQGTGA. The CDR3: CASSLAGQRNTEAFF. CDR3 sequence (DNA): TGTGCCAGCAGCTTAGCGGGACAAAGAAACACTGAAGCTTTCTTT.

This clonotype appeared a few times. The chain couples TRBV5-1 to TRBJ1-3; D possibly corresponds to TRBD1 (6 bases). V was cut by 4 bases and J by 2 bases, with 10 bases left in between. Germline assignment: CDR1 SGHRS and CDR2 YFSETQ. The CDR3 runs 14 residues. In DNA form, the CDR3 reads TGCGCCAGCAGCCGGACAGCTACTGGAAACACCATATATTTT. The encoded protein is CASSRTATGNTIYF.